Listed below are T cell receptor beta chains from one sample, sequenced in a study of T-cell reconstitution after alpha-beta-depleted transplantation in children. TCRdb fed the PCR reads into MiXCR, producing one record per CDR3 protein. Among around 960,000 distinct CDR3 sequences listed, about 29% were seen once. The material was PBMCs, mostly from graft donor cells, obtained 360 days after TCRalphabeta/CD19-depleted stem cell transplant. The origin of the receptors is a boy less than two years old who had a stem cell transplant for SCID, so the T cells may come from the graft donor. The CDR3 runs from the conserved cysteine through the conserved F or W. Fields, in order: J gene, D gene, V gene, clone size, CDR3 DNA, CDR3 protein. The D gene is left open where the match is weak. Only part of the rows carry a size: once, few, many, or a class if the clone is expanded.

>TRBJ2-1|TRBD2|TRBV2|few
TGTGCCAGCAGTAAATGGACTAGCGGGGGACCCTACAATGAGCAGTTCTTC
CASSKWTSGGPYNEQFF
>TRBJ1-2|-|TRBV24-1|few
TGTGCCACCAGTGACTCCGGGACTGTTCGGGATAACTATGGCTACACCTTC
CATSDSGTVRDNYGYTF
>TRBJ2-2|-|TRBV28|-
TGTGCCAGCAGTTTGCCCGACCACGCCGGGGAGCTGTTTTTT
CASSLPDHAGELFF
>TRBJ2-2|TRBD1|TRBV4-1|-
TGCGCCAGCAGCCAAGCTGGGACAGGGTTACGCACCGGGGAGCTGTTTTTT
CASSQAGTGLRTGELFF
>TRBJ2-7|-|TRBV6-2/TRBV6-3|few
TGTGCCAGCAGTTACTCGGCGACGCAGTCCTACGAGCAGTACTTC
CASSYSATQSYEQYF
>TRBJ2-7|-|TRBV6-1|-
TGTGCCAGCAGTCGGGGCCCGGCCAGGGCGTTCCACGAGCAGTACTTC
CASSRGPARAFHEQYF
>TRBJ2-1|-|TRBV4-2|few
TGTGCCAGCAGCCAAGAGTCCCTGAAGGGGGACAATGAGCAGTTCTTC
CASSQESLKGDNEQFF
>TRBJ1-5|TRBD1|TRBV6-2/TRBV6-3|-
TGTGCCAGCAGTCAAGAGGACAGGGACAAAAATCAGCCCCAGCATTTT
CASSQEDRDKNQPQHF
>TRBJ2-3|TRBD1|TRBV18|-
TGTGCCAGCTCATCCCGACAGGGCAGCGAGGGGATGCAGTATTTT
CASSSRQGSEGMQYF
>TRBJ2-7|-|TRBV7-2|-
TGTGCCAGCAGCTTAGCCGGGACGTTTACCTACGAGCAGTACTTC
CASSLAGTFTYEQYF
>TRBJ2-5|TRBD2|TRBV4-2|-
TGTGCCAGCAGCCAAGGGCGTAGCGGGGGTAAAGAGACCCAGTACTTC
CASSQGRSGGKETQYF
>TRBJ2-3|-|TRBV7-9|-
TGTGCCAGCAGCTCGCCGAAGGGGGTTAGCACAGATACGCAGTATTTT
CASSSPKGVSTDTQYF
>TRBJ1-5|-|TRBV6-5|many
TGTGCCAGCAGTTCCGGGATTAGCAATCAGCCCCAGCATTTT
CASSSGISNQPQHF
>TRBJ2-1|-|TRBV12-3/TRBV12-4|-
TGTGCCAGCAGTCCACAGGGACCTAACTACAATGAGCAGTTCTTC
CASSPQGPNYNEQFF
>TRBJ1-4|TRBD1|TRBV27|once
TGTGCCAGCAGCGCGTATCTACAGGGGAGTAATGAAAAACTGTTTTTT
CASSAYLQGSNEKLFF
>TRBJ2-6|-|TRBV20-1|few
TGCAGTGCTAGATGGCCTTCGGCCAACGTCCTGACTTTC
CSARWPSANVLTF
>TRBJ2-1|-|TRBV29-1|-
TGCAGCGTTGAAGATCGGTCCGGGGGAAAGGGGAATGAGCAGTTCTTC
CSVEDRSGGKGNEQFF
>TRBJ2-5|-|TRBV6-2/TRBV6-3|-
TGTGCCAGCAGCCGAGAGCGGGCCCTGAAAGCCCAAGAGACCCAGTACTTC
CASSRERALKAQETQYF
>TRBJ2-7|-|TRBV12-3/TRBV12-4|few
TGTGCCAGCACCAGTCAGGGTTCCGAGCAGTACTTC
CASTSQGSEQYF
>TRBJ2-3|-|TRBV7-2|few
TGTGCCAGCAGCTTACCGGCCCGTTTCAGTACGCAGTATTTT
CASSLPARFSTQYF
>TRBJ2-5|-|TRBV2|-
TGTGCCAACCGGATCGACAGTTACCAAGAGACCCAGTACTTC
CANRIDSYQETQYF
>TRBJ2-1|-|TRBV29-1|-
TGCAGCGGGGTCGGGACTCTCTACAATGAGCAGTTCTTC
CSGVGTLYNEQFF
>TRBJ2-3|-|TRBV29-1|-
TGCAGCGTTGACGATGGGGATACGCAGTATTTT
CSVDDGDTQYF
>TRBJ1-2|TRBD1|TRBV20-1|few
TGCAGTGCTAGGGAGGGGGCGTCTAACTATGGCTACACCTTC
CSAREGASNYGYTF
>TRBJ2-7|-|TRBV6-5|many
TGTGCCAGCAGTTATAGGCAAACTACCGAGCAGTACTTC
CASSYRQTTEQYF
>TRBJ1-1|-|TRBV4-2|-
TGTGCCAGCAGCCACCCCTCGCACGGGAACACTGAAGCTTTCTTT
CASSHPSHGNTEAFF
>TRBJ2-7|-|TRBV4-3|few
TGCGCCAGCAGCCAAGTGCCGGGTGACGAGCAGTACTTC
CASSQVPGDEQYF
>TRBJ2-3|-|TRBV4-1|-
TGCGCCAGCAGCCAAGAGGGGGCCAGCGGCACAGATACGCAGTATTTT
CASSQEGASGTDTQYF
>TRBJ2-7|-|TRBV18|few
TGTGCCAGCTCATTAACCGGAACAATTTCCTACGAGCAGTACTTC
CASSLTGTISYEQYF
>TRBJ1-6|-|TRBV12-3/TRBV12-4|few
TGTGCCAGCAGTTTTCAGGGAAGTTCACCCCTCCACTTT
CASSFQGSSPLHF
>TRBJ2-3|-|TRBV4-1|-
TGCGCCAGCAGCCAAGTCTGGGGGGCAGATACGCAGTATTTT
CASSQVWGADTQYF
>TRBJ1-1|-|TRBV30|few
TGTGCCTGGAGTGTCGGCCCTGAAGCTTTCTTT
CAWSVGPEAFF
>TRBJ1-1|TRBD1|TRBV20-1|few
TGCAGTGCTTGGGGACAGGGTGGTCGAATGAACACTGAAGCTTTCTTT
CSAWGQGGRMNTEAFF
>TRBJ2-5|TRBD1|TRBV29-1|-
TGCAGCGTTGTTCGACAGGGGAAGAGGAAGACCCAGTACTTC
CSVVRQGKRKTQYF
>TRBJ1-1|-|TRBV5-1|-
TGCGCCAGCAGCTCGGGGGCTGAAGCTTTCTTT
CASSSGAEAFF
>TRBJ1-2|-|TRBV7-3|-
TGTGCCAGCAGCCCGGACGGATGGGGGAGCTACACCTTC
CASSPDGWGSYTF
>TRBJ2-1|TRBD2|TRBV27|-
TGTGCCAGCAGTCGACTAGCGAGCTCCTACAATGAGCAGTTCTTC
CASSRLASSYNEQFF
>TRBJ1-5|TRBD1|TRBV12-3/TRBV12-4|-
TGTGCCACCGGGGACAGGGCATTCAATCAGCCCCAGCATTTT
CATGDRAFNQPQHF
>TRBJ2-5|TRBD2|TRBV5-1|few
TGCGCCAGCAGCTTGACCCCAGCGGGGGGGCAAGAGACCCAGTACTTC
CASSLTPAGGQETQYF
>TRBJ2-1|TRBD2|TRBV5-6|-
TGTGCCAGCAGCCCTGACCCCGGGACTAGCTGGGAGCAGTTCTTC
CASSPDPGTSWEQFF
>TRBJ2-1|-|TRBV11-2|few
TGTGCCAGCACTCACTTAGTTCAGGGTGAGCAGTTCTTC
CASTHLVQGEQFF
>TRBJ2-7|-|TRBV19|-
TGTGCCAGTAGTCCCCCGGACTCGTACGGTCTCTACGAGCAGTACTTC
CASSPPDSYGLYEQYF
>TRBJ2-5|-|TRBV4-1|-
TGCGCCAGCAGCCAACTACAGGGGGGGAAGACCCAGTACTTC
CASSQLQGGKTQYF
>TRBJ2-1|-|TRBV12-2|-
TGTGCAAGTCGCGATCCTAGCGGGGGTACAAGGGAGCAGTTCTTC
CASRDPSGGTREQFF